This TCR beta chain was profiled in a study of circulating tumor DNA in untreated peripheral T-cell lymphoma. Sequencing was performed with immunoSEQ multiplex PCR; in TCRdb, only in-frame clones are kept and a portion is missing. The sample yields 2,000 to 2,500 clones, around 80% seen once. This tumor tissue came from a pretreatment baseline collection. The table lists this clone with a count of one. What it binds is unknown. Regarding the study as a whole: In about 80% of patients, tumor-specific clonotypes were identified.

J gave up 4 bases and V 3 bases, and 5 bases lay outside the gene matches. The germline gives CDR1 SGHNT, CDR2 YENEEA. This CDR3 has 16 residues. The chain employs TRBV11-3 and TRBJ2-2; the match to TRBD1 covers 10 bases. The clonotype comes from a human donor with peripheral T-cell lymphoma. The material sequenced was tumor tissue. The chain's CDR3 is CASSFVGQGVTGELFF. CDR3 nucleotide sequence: TGTGCCAGCAGCTTTGTAGGACAGGGGGTCACCGGGGAGCTGTTTTTT.